The next 29 T cell receptor beta chains were all read from a single sample in a study of molecular identifiers for immune sequencing clone quantification. TCRdb independently ran MiXCR on the PCR reads; one entry per CDR3 protein. In the table there are just under 65,000 distinct CDR3 sequences, under 20% of which are singletons. The specimen was naive CD8+ T cells from blood, with Jurkat cell RNA spiked in. Subset in this sample: FACS-sorted CD8+CD4-CCR7+CD45RA+ naive T cells. These receptors were collected from a human donor in good health. Some libraries in this study had Jurkat cell RNA spiked in.

CDR3: CASTRGTVPHEQYF. CDR3 DNA sequence: TGTGCCAGCACCAGAGGGACGGTCCCCCACGAGCAGTACTTC. The chain recombines TRBV28 with TRBJ2-7, with D perhaps given as TRBD1 or TRBD2 (5 bases each). The length of the CDR3 is 14 residues. V dropped 7 bases and J dropped 5 bases, with 18 bases sitting between them. Germline CDR1 MDHEN, CDR2 SYDVKM.

This clonotype was counted ten times or more. The chain uses TRBV15 and TRBJ1-4; D is uncertain. CDR3 size: 16 residues. Germline CDR1 is LNHNV and CDR2 is YYDKDF (reference sequence). V shed 1 base and J shed 7 bases, with 16 bases lying between them. CDR3 DNA sequence: TGTGCCACCAGCAGAGGAAACGGCGCAAGGTCTGAAAAACTGTTTTTT. As protein: CATSRGNGARSEKLFF. Variable domain in full (rest from reference TRBV15 and TRBJ1-4): DAMVIQNPRYQVTQFGKPVTLSCSQTLNHNVMYWYQQKSSQAPKLLFHYYDKDFNNEADTPDNFQSRRPNTSFCFLDIRSPGLGDTAMYLCATSRGNGARSEKLFFGSGTQLSVL.

Many counts were recorded for this clonotype. The chain uses TRBV28 and TRBJ2-2; D is uncertain. Germline CDR1 and CDR2: MDHEN and SYDVKM. The CDR3 runs 16 residues. Trimming took 6 bases from V and 3 from J, leaving 17 bases between them. CDR3 coding DNA: TGTGCCAGCAGCCATAATAGGTACTCCTACACCGGGGAGCTGTTTTTT. As protein: CASSHNRYSYTGELFF.

This clonotype was observed at least ten times. V usage is TRBV28 and J usage is TRBJ2-7; D possibly matches TRBD1 or TRBD2 (5 bases each). Germline V gene data show CDR1 as MDHEN and CDR2 as SYDVKM. The CDR3 covers 15 residues. V was cut by 3 bases and J by 2 bases, with 14 bases left in between. The CDR3 DNA sequence: TGTGCCAGCAGTTTCTCACGGGACGGCCCCTACGAGCAGTACTTC. Protein sequence: CASSFSRDGPYEQYF.

The chain uses TRBV12-3 or TRBV12-4 and TRBJ2-5; no reliable D call. CDR3 length: 13 amino acids. V gave up 1 base and J gave up 4 bases, with 7 bases separating them. The CDR3 protein is CASSLVVRETQYF. The DNA of the CDR3 is TGTGCCAGCAGTTTAGTTGTGCGAGAGACCCAGTACTTC.

There are a few counts of this clonotype. The chain has TRBV2 and TRBJ1-1, with D possibly being TRBD1 (5 bases). Germline CDR1 is SNHLY and CDR2 is FYNNEI. V was shortened by 8 bases and J by 4 bases, with 14 bases between the two germline ends. The CDR3 is made up of 13 amino acids. The CDR3 reads CASLWRGTTEAFF. The DNA of the CDR3 is TGTGCCAGCCTATGGCGGGGGACCACTGAAGCTTTCTTT.

Points on this clonotype: This clone may be a read error of a much larger clone one base away. The chain employs TRBV2 and TRBJ2-5, with a tentative D call TRBD1 (5 bases). V was pared by 7 bases and J by 0 bases, with 9 bases between. The CDR3 loop spans 13 amino acids. Germline CDR1 SNHLY, CDR2 FYNNEI. The CDR3 is CASTATDQETQYF. The CDR3 DNA is TGTGCCAGCACCGCGACAGACCAAGAGACCCAGTACTTC. Combining the CDR3 with reference TRBV2 and TRBJ2-5 gives the whole variable domain EPEVTQTPSHQVTQMGQEVILRCVPISNHLYFYWYRQILGQKVEFLVSFYNNEISEKSEIFDDQFSVERPDGSNFTLKIRSTKLEDSAMYFCASTATDQETQYFGPGTRLLVL.

This clonotype was detected many times. The chain is built from TRBV24-1 and TRBJ2-7; TRBD2 matches 8 bases. This CDR3 is 14 amino acids long. Trimming cost V 5 bases and J 2 bases; bases outside gene matches: 4. Germline V gene lookup returns CDR1 KGHDR and CDR2 SFDVKD. CDR3 loop: CATSASGLTYEQYF. The CDR3 nucleotides read TGTGCCACCAGTGCTAGCGGGTTGACCTACGAGCAGTACTTC.

Notes on this clonotype: A junction end diverges from the germline sequence, so it may reflect a read error. The CDR3 reads CASSVGTGSYTGELFF. CDR3 nucleotide sequence: TGTGCCAGCAGTGTAGGGACAGGGAGTTACACCGGGGAGCTGTTTTTT. The rearrangement links TRBV9 to TRBJ2-2; 9 bases map to TRBD1. The CDR3 contains 16 residues. Per the germline V gene, CDR1 is SGDLS and CDR2 is YYNGEE. The whole variable domain, filled in from reference TRBV9 and TRBJ2-2, reads DSGVTQTPKHLITATGQRVTLRCSPRSGDLSVYWYQQSLDQGLQFLIQYYNGEERAKGNILERFSAQQFPDLHSELNLSSLELGDSALYFCASSVGTGSYTGELFFGEGSRLTVL.

The chain joins TRBV4-1 to TRBJ2-7, with D tentatively TRBD1 (5 bases). The CDR3 is 14 residues long. From germline, CDR1 is MGHRA and CDR2 YSYEKL. Between the trimmed V and J ends, which lost 4 bases and 4 bases, there was a span of 14 bases. CDR3 DNA: TGCGCCAGCAGCCCGGGCGGACAAGGGTACGAGCAGTACTTC. Protein sequence: CASSPGGQGYEQYF.

The table lists this clonotype with many counts. The V call is TRBV7-6, the J call TRBJ1-2, with D hard to call. Trimming stripped 2 bases from V and 4 bases from J, with 14 bases between. The CDR3 is 15 residues long. Germline V lookup: CDR1 SGHVS, CDR2 FNYEAQ. The CDR3 bases are TGTGCCAGCAGCTTAATCCCAGGTGGGCCCTATGGCTACACCTTC. This codes for CASSLIPGGPYGYTF.

This clonotype was picked up many times. The rearrangement joins TRBV7-2 to TRBJ2-7; perhaps TRBD2 as D (6 bases). Trimming left V 10 bases short and J 2 bases short, with 12 bases between. The CDR3 runs to 12 residues. Germline V gives CDR1 SGHTA, CDR2 FQGNSA. The chain's CDR3 is CATQGLAYEQYF. The CDR3 nucleotides read TGTGCCACCCAGGGACTTGCCTACGAGCAGTACTTC. Combining the CDR3 with reference TRBV7-2 and TRBJ2-7 gives the whole variable domain GAGVSQSPSNKVTEKGKDVELRCDPISGHTALYWYRQSLGQGLEFLIYFQGNSAPDKSGLPSDRFSAERTGGSVSTLTIQRTQQEDSAVYLCATQGLAYEQYFGPGTRLTVT.

This clonotype was observed many times. The rearrangement links TRBV2 to TRBJ2-5; D may correspond to TRBD1 or TRBD2 (6 bases each). Germline V CDR1 and CDR2: SNHLY, FYNNEI. The CDR3 consists of 16 residues. V was cut by 7 bases and J by 5 bases, with 23 bases left in between. The CDR3 loop reads CASILVWGAEGETQYF. CDR3 nucleotide sequence: TGTGCCAGCATCTTGGTTTGGGGGGCGGAGGGGGAGACCCAGTACTTC.

The sample holds many counts of this clonotype. Written as DNA, the CDR3 is TGTGCCAGCAGCTCATATGGGGGGGGCAATCAGCCCCAGCATTTT. Its translation is CASSSYGGGNQPQHF. This rearrangement joins TRBV7-9 to TRBJ1-5; D is possibly TRBD1 (5 bases). The V end lost 4 bases, the J end lost 2 bases, and 12 bases lay between the germline ends. The CDR3 is made up of 15 amino acids. The germline CDR1 and CDR2 sequences are SEHNR and FQNEAQ (reference sequence).

The chain has TRBV20-1 and TRBJ2-1, with D perhaps matching TRBD2 (5 bases). CDR1 is DFQATT and CDR2 is SNEGSKA in the germline V gene (reference sequence). V dropped 1 base and J dropped 0 bases, with 13 bases sitting between them. The CDR3 consists of 16 residues. CDR3 sequence (DNA): TGCAGTGCTAGAGCCGGGATATATAGCTCCTACAATGAGCAGTTCTTC. Its translation is CSARAGIYSSYNEQFF.

In the case of this clonotype: A much larger clonotype is one base distant, so this may be a read error. The chain has TRBV6-5 and TRBJ2-2; D is unresolved. The CDR3 covers 13 residues. The germline gives CDR1 MNHEY, CDR2 SVGAGI. In DNA, the CDR3 is TGTGCCAGCCTGTCGCTGAACGCCGGGGAGCTGTTTTTT. It encodes CASLSLNAGELFF.

This clonotype was detected ten times or more. This chain connects TRBV9 to TRBJ2-1; 7 bases line up with TRBD1. The CDR3 is 14 residues long. Germline-derived CDR1 and CDR2 are SGDLS and YYNGEE. V trimming: 4 bases; J trimming: 1 base; junction bases outside the gene matches: 2. The CDR3 DNA reads TGTGCCAGCAGCCGGGACAGATCCTACAATGAGCAGTTCTTC. Protein sequence: CASSRDRSYNEQFF.

This clonotype is a singleton in its sample. A much larger clone lies a single base off, so this may be a read error. In this CDR3 the conserved last residue, phenylalanine or tryptophan, is missing, so a read error is likely. The rearrangement joins TRBV9 to TRBJ1-1; D remains ambiguous. Trimming stripped 4 bases from V and 1 base from J, with 11 bases between. This CDR3 has 14 residues. CDR1 SGDLS and CDR2 YYNGEE come from the germline V gene. The CDR3 DNA reads as TGTGCCAGCAGCACAACGCATTCGAACACTGAAGCTTTCCTT. It encodes CASSTTHSNTEAFL.

A note on this clonotype: A much larger clone lies a single base off, so this may be a read error. The genes are TRBV27 and TRBJ1-5; no clear D gene. From germline, CDR1 is MNHEY and CDR2 SMNVEV (reference sequence). V was cut by 3 bases and J by 6 bases, with 12 bases left in between. This CDR3 has 14 amino acids. Written as DNA, the CDR3 is TGTGCCAGCAGTTTGATAGTTGGGAGTCAGCCCCAGCATTTT. This encodes CASSLIVGSQPQHF.

This clonotype has ten or more counts. The chain is built from TRBV20-1 and TRBJ1-1; D remains ambiguous. V was shortened by 0 bases and J by 3 bases, with 5 bases between the two germline ends. The germline gives CDR1 DFQATT, CDR2 SNEGSKA (reference sequence). The CDR3 sequence is 12 residues long. The CDR3 region has the DNA TGCAGTGCTAGAGATACGGACACTGAAGCTTTCTTT. Translating gives CSARDTDTEAFF.

On this clonotype: A much larger clone sits a single nucleotide away, making a read error possible. This sequence joins TRBV5-4 and TRBJ2-7; TRBD2 is a possible D gene (5 bases). This CDR3 is 14 amino acids long. CDR1 and CDR2 (germline): SGHNT, YYREEE (reference sequence). V lost 4 bases to trimming and J lost 6 bases, with 17 bases between them. The chain's CDR3 is CASSTRGQTCEQYF. CDR3 DNA: TGTGCCAGCAGCACCAGAGGGCAAACCTGCGAGCAGTACTTC.

This clonotype has only a few counts. It is likely a read error, because the conserved phenylalanine at the end of the CDR3 is missing. This rearrangement joins TRBV3-1 to TRBJ1-1; possible D gene TRBD1, 5 bases. Germline lookup yields CDR1 LGHDT and CDR2 YNNKEL (reference sequence). The V end lost 3 bases, the J end lost 0 bases, and 17 bases lay between the germline ends. This CDR3 is 17 amino acids long. CDR3 nucleotide sequence: TGTGCCAGCAGCCAGGGGGGAGGGTGGATTTTGAACACTGAAGCTTTCATT. Encoded protein: CASSQGGGWILNTEAFI.

Ten or more counts support this clonotype. This chain links TRBV4-1 with TRBJ2-3; the match to TRBD2 covers 9 bases. The J segment lost 1 base and the V segment lost 4 bases, leaving 9 bases of the junction unmatched. The CDR3 is 17 residues long. Germline V gene lookup returns CDR1 MGHRA and CDR2 YSYEKL. The CDR3 region has the DNA TGCGCCAGCAGCCTGCAGCGGGAGGCCGGAGGCACAGATACGCAGTATTTT. Its protein is CASSLQREAGGTDTQYF.

The V call is TRBV27, the J call TRBJ2-1; 10 positions agree with TRBD2. Per germline, CDR1 MNHEY and CDR2 SMNVEV (reference sequence). The CDR3 consists of 16 residues. The junction had 9 bases not matched to a gene; V was cut back by 0 bases and J by 10 bases. CDR3 loop: CASSLSFLAGENEQFF. In DNA form, the CDR3 reads TGTGCCAGCAGTTTATCCTTTCTAGCGGGAGAAAACGAGCAGTTCTTC.

This clonotype was detected ten times or more. The chain has TRBV7-2 and TRBJ1-1; no clear D. This CDR3 region has 12 residues. Germline V gene sequence: CDR1 SGHTA, CDR2 FQGNSA. Trimming took 4 bases from V and 3 from J, leaving 6 bases between them. This chain's CDR3 is CASSSFYTEAFF. The CDR3 DNA reads TGTGCCAGCAGCTCGTTTTACACTGAAGCTTTCTTT.

Comment on this clonotype: This may stem from a read error, because a much larger clone lies one nucleotide away. The CDR3 carries no conserved terminal phenylalanine or tryptophan, so it likely arises from a read error. V and J are TRBV27 and TRBJ2-7; possible D gene TRBD2, 6 bases. This CDR3 is 13 amino acids long. CDR1 MNHEY and CDR2 SMNVEV come from the germline V gene (reference sequence). V was pared by 1 base and J by 6 bases, with 10 bases between. This CDR3 is CASSLLEGPEQYS. Here the CDR3 DNA reads TGTGCCAGCAGTTTATTGGAGGGGCCCGAGCAGTACTCC.

This clonotype was counted ten times or more. The rearrangement joins TRBV29-1 to TRBJ1-1; 7 bases agree with TRBD1. Germline V gives CDR1 SQVTM, CDR2 ANQGSEA. The CDR3 sequence is 16 residues long. The V and J ends lost 7 bases and 6 bases, in that order; junction bases with no gene match: 20. The CDR3 region is CSAPRYSTGSEAEAFF. The CDR3 DNA reads TGCAGCGCTCCCCGCTACTCGACAGGGTCGGAGGCTGAAGCTTTCTTT.

This clonotype was observed at least ten times. The rearrangement links TRBV28 to TRBJ1-4; possibly TRBD1 for D (6 bases). The germline CDR1 and CDR2 sequences are MDHEN and SYDVKM. Trimming stripped 6 bases from V and 10 bases from J, with 18 bases between. This CDR3 spans 14 amino acids. This CDR3 reads CASSLVSRGPKLFF. The CDR3, as DNA: TGTGCCAGCAGCCTCGTTTCTCGGGGGCCAAAACTGTTTTTT.

This clonotype was seen many times. The rearrangement joins TRBV11-2 to TRBJ2-1, with TRBD2 matching over 8 bases. Looked up from germline, CDR1 is SGHAT and CDR2 is FQNNGV. The CDR3 is 17 residues long. The J segment lost 6 bases and the V segment lost 1 base, leaving 11 bases of the junction unmatched. CDR3 nucleotides: TGTGCCAGCAGCTTAGCCCCAGGGGTTACTAGCGGCAATGAGCAGTTCTTC. Translating it yields CASSLAPGVTSGNEQFF.